The clone carrying this T cell receptor beta chain was found once. TCRdb's copy holds only in-frame clones and misses some; the assay was immunoSEQ multiplex PCR. The data show around 350,000 clones, 85% to 90% seen once. The sample belongs to a study of blood T cell repertoires in COVID-19. Trimming left V 5 bases short and J 4 bases short, with 17 bases between. The CDR3 totals 15 residues. Germline assignment: CDR1 LGHDT and CDR2 YNNKEL (reference sequence). The chain uses TRBV3-1 (or the pseudogene TRBV3-2) and TRBJ1-1, with D perhaps TRBD1 (6 bases). The sequence was collected from a human donor in a cohort sampled during active COVID-19. The specimen sequenced was peripheral blood. CDR3 sequence reads: CASSSTGQGSTEAFF. Written as DNA, the CDR3 is TGTGCCAGCAGCTCCACCGGGCAGGGGAGCACTGAAGCTTTCTTT.